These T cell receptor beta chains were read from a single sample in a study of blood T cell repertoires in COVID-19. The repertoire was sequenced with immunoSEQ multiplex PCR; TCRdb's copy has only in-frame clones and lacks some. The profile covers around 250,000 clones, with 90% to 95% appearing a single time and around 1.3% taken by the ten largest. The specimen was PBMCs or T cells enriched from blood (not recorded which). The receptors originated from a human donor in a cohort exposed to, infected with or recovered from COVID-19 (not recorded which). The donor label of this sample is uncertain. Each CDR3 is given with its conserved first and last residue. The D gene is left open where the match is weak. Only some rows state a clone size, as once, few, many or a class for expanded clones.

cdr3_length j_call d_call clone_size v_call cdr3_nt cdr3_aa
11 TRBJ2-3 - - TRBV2 TGTGCCACGGGGAGTCCGGAGACGCAGTATTTT CATGSPETQYF
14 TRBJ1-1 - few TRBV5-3 TGTGCCAGAAGCGTGGGACACTGGAACACTGAAGCTTTCTTT CARSVGHWNTEAFF
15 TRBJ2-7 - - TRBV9 TGTGCCAGCAGCCCAGAAGGCTTGGGGGGCTACGAGCAGTACTTC CASSPEGLGGYEQYF
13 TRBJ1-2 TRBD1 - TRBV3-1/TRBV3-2 TGTGCCAGCAGCCGGGGACAGAGCTATGGCTACACCTTC CASSRGQSYGYTF
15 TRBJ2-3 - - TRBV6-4 TGTGCCAGCAGTGACTCGAACAGGGGCACAGATACGCAGTATTTT CASSDSNRGTDTQYF
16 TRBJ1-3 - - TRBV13 TGTGCCAGCAGCTTACGGGAGGGGTCCTCTGGAAACACCATATATTTT CASSLREGSSGNTIYF
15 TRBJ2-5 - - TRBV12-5 TGTGCTAGTGGTTTGGGGCAGGGTAACAGGGTGACCCAGTACTTC CASGLGQGNRVTQYF
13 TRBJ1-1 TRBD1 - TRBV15 TGTGCCACCAGCAGATCAGGGGGCGCGGTGGCTTTCTTT CATSRSGGAVAFF
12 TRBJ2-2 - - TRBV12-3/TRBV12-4 TGTGCCAGCAGTTTAAGTACACGCCAGCTGTTTTTT CASSLSTRQLFF
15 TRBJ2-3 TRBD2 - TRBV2 TGTGCCAGCAGTGAGGGCGGGGGGGTTGCAGATACGCAGTATTTT CASSEGGGVADTQYF
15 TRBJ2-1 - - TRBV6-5 TGTGCCAGCAGTTACGGGGGGGCGGGCGGCTATGAGCAGTTCTTC CASSYGGAGGYEQFF
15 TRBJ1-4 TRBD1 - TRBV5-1 TGCGCCAGCAGCACACTGGGACAGGGTGGGGAAAAACTGTTTTTT CASSTLGQGGEKLFF
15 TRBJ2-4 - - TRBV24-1 TGTGCCACCAGTGATTCCGGGTTGGCCAAAAACATTCAGTACTTC CATSDSGLAKNIQYF